One and the same sample provided the 24 T cell receptor beta chains below, sequenced in a study of T-cell reconstitution after alpha-beta-depleted transplantation in children. Using unique molecular identifiers, the investigators prepared the TCRbeta library. TCRdb reanalysed the PCR reads using MiXCR and keeps one entry per CDR3 protein. The table includes some 200,000 distinct CDR3 sequences, about 6% detected once. This specimen consisted of PBMCs, obtained before TCRalphabeta/CD19-depleted stem cell transplant. The receptor set was obtained from a girl under three years old with combined immunodeficiency, due to receive a stem cell transplant.

Ten or more counts support this clonotype. V usage is TRBV2 and J usage is TRBJ1-2; D possibly corresponds to TRBD1 (6 bases). Germline CDR1 is SNHLY and CDR2 is FYNNEI. The CDR3 spans 12 residues. V gave up 6 bases and J gave up 4 bases, with 9 bases separating them. The CDR3 here is CASSMDSYGYTF. CDR3 DNA: TGTGCCAGCAGCATGGACAGCTATGGCTACACCTTC.

This clonotype was seen at least ten times. V and J are TRBV20-1 and TRBJ2-1, with 13 bases that match TRBD2. Germline V lookup: CDR1 DFQATT, CDR2 SNEGSKA (reference sequence). The CDR3 has 17 amino acids. V was clipped by 6 bases and J by 3 bases; unmatched bases: 11. The chain's CDR3 is CSARGLAGVLSYNEQFF. Here the CDR3 DNA reads TGCAGTGCCCGCGGACTAGCGGGAGTTTTAAGCTACAATGAGCAGTTCTTC.

This chain joins TRBV19 and TRBJ2-1; 9 positions agree with TRBD2. The CDR3 is 15 amino acids. V dropped 6 bases and J dropped 2; count of bases not matched to a gene: 5. Germline assignment: CDR1 LNHDA and CDR2 SQIVND (reference sequence). DNA of the CDR3: TGTGCCAGTAGCCCTAGCGGGGCTCCCTACAATGAGCAGTTCTTC. Its protein is CASSPSGAPYNEQFF.

This chain connects TRBV28 to TRBJ2-7; D perhaps matches TRBD2 (6 bases). This CDR3 is 16 amino acids long. V was pared by 2 bases and J by 0 bases, with 14 bases between. Germline assignment: CDR1 MDHEN and CDR2 SYDVKM. The CDR3 loop reads CASSLDLGLSSYEQYF. The CDR3 coding sequence is TGTGCCAGCAGTTTAGACCTGGGACTCAGCTCCTACGAGCAGTACTTC.

A few counts support this clonotype. The rearrangement uses TRBV20-1 and TRBJ2-7, with 9 positions matching TRBD2. The CDR3 is 14 residues long. V lost 3 bases and J lost 3; bases outside the gene matches: 6. Germline loops: CDR1 DFQATT, CDR2 SNEGSKA (reference sequence). The CDR3 loop reads CSARAGGAHYEQYF. CDR3 nucleotide sequence: TGCAGTGCTAGGGCGGGAGGGGCACACTACGAGCAGTACTTC.

The sample holds many counts of this clonotype. This rearrangement joins TRBV25-1 to TRBJ1-2; D gene uncertain. The CDR3 is 13 amino acids. V was trimmed by 1 base and J by 2 bases, leaving 5 bases between them. Germline assignment: CDR1 MGHDK and CDR2 SYGVNS. This CDR3 is CASSELQNYGYTF. The CDR3 DNA follows: TGTGCCAGCAGTGAATTGCAGAACTATGGCTACACCTTC.

This clonotype came up many times. V usage is TRBV20-1 and J usage is TRBJ2-7; D is unresolved. V was trimmed by 0 bases and J by 2 bases, leaving 8 bases between them. Germline V gene data show CDR1 as DFQATT and CDR2 as SNEGSKA (reference sequence). The CDR3 sequence is 13 residues long. CDR3 bases: TGCAGTGCTAGAGATGTTACAACCTACGAGCAGTACTTC. Translating it yields CSARDVTTYEQYF.

This clonotype was counted ten times or more. J is TRBJ2-1 and V is TRBV20-1; no definite D call. Trimming took 0 bases from V and 4 from J, leaving 13 bases between them. The CDR3 runs 15 residues. Germline CDR1 and CDR2: DFQATT and SNEGSKA (reference sequence). The CDR3 sequence: CSARDLSQRYNEQFF. The CDR3 nucleotides are TGCAGTGCTAGAGACCTCTCCCAACGTTACAATGAGCAGTTCTTC.

This clonotype was observed at least ten times. This chain links TRBV13 with TRBJ2-1; D is perhaps TRBD2 (6 bases). Trimming pared 5 bases from V and 6 bases from J, leaving 11 bases between. The CDR3 loop spans 13 amino acids. Germline V gene sequence: CDR1 PRHDT, CDR2 FYEKMQ (reference sequence). The chain's CDR3 is CASSLLASNEQFF. The CDR3 DNA follows: TGTGCCAGCAGCCTACTAGCAAGCAATGAGCAGTTCTTC.

This clonotype was seen at least ten times. The rearrangement uses TRBV28 and TRBJ2-7; D gene ambiguous. The CDR3 loop spans 15 amino acids. The V gene's germline CDR1 is MDHEN and CDR2 SYDVKM. V was cut by 7 bases and J by 10 bases, with 26 bases left in between. CDR3 nucleotide sequence: TGTGCCAGCAATAACCAATGGGAATCAAGGACCGCCCAGTACTTC. It specifies CASNNQWESRTAQYF.

The genes are TRBV7-9 and TRBJ2-1, with TRBD2 identical over 7 bases. The CDR3 contains 14 residues. Germline V lookup: CDR1 SEHNR, CDR2 FQNEAQ (reference sequence). V was pared by 3 bases and J by 5 bases, with 4 bases of the junction left unmatched. The CDR3 protein is CASSFWEGHNEQFF. The CDR3 DNA is TGTGCCAGCAGCTTTTGGGAGGGCCACAATGAGCAGTTCTTC.

This clonotype was seen at least ten times. The chain is built from TRBV7-2 and TRBJ2-2; the D gene is possibly TRBD1 (6 bases). Germline loops: CDR1 SGHTA, CDR2 FQGNSA. V dropped 2 bases and J dropped 2 bases, with 9 bases sitting between them. This CDR3 spans 15 amino acids. CDR3 bases: TGTGCCAGCAGCTTAATCAGGGGTAACACCGGGGAGCTGTTTTTT. It specifies CASSLIRGNTGELFF.

This clonotype was seen repeatedly, ten times or more. The gene calls are TRBV4-2 and TRBJ2-3; a weak D match, TRBD1 (6 bases). Germline V gene sequence: CDR1 LGHNA, CDR2 YNFKEQ. Trimming removed 6 bases at V and 2 bases at J, with 15 bases between. The CDR3 has 15 residues. In DNA, the CDR3 is TGTGCCAGCAGAAGCAACAGGGCCTACACAGATACGCAGTATTTT. This translates into CASRSNRAYTDTQYF.

In regard to this clonotype: A much larger clone sits a single nucleotide away, making a read error possible. The V call is TRBV7-3, the J call TRBJ2-1, with TRBD1 identical over 8 bases. The CDR3 has 14 residues. CDR1 and CDR2 (germline): SGHTA, FQGTGA. The CDR3 sequence: CASSSSGTGNERFF. DNA of the CDR3: TGTGCCAGCAGTTCATCCGGGACAGGCAATGAGCGGTTCTTC. Variable domain in full (rest from reference TRBV7-3 and TRBJ2-1): GAGVSQTPSNKVTEKGKYVELRCDPISGHTALYWYRQSLGQGPEFLIYFQGTGAADDSGLPNDRFFAVRPEGSVSTLKIQRTERGDSAVYLCASSSSGTGNERFFGPGTRLTVL.

Many counts were recorded for this clonotype. The V and J genes are TRBV7-8 and TRBJ2-1; no reliable D call. This CDR3 region has 15 residues. The V end lost 1 base, the J end lost 4 bases, and 11 bases lay between the germline ends. Germline loops: CDR1 SGHVS, CDR2 FQNEAQ. For the CDR3, the DNA is TGTGCCAGCAGCTTAGGGTCTAGTCGATACAATGAGCAGTTCTTC. Translation gives CASSLGSSRYNEQFF.

This clonotype was detected ten times or more. The chain uses TRBV6-4 and TRBJ2-1, with no clear D. Germline values: CDR1 MRHNA, CDR2 SNTAGT. The CDR3 totals 16 residues. Trimming took 3 bases from V and 10 from J, leaving 22 bases between them. The CDR3 DNA reads as TGTGCCAGCAGTGATCAGACGGCCTTTGGAAAAGCCGAGCAGTTCTTC. Its protein is CASSDQTAFGKAEQFF.

In this sample, this clonotype turned up a few times. This sequence joins TRBV28 and TRBJ2-1; a possible D gene is TRBD1 (6 bases). The ends were cut back, 6 bases at V and 3 bases at J, with 12 bases in the middle. The CDR3 length is 14 residues. The V gene's germline CDR1 is MDHEN and CDR2 SYDVKM. The CDR3 sequence is CASRASTGYNEQFF. The CDR3 DNA sequence: TGTGCCAGCAGGGCCTCGACAGGCTACAATGAGCAGTTCTTC.

This clonotype was observed at least ten times. The chain joins TRBV7-3 to TRBJ2-1; D is perhaps TRBD2 (6 bases). This CDR3 region has 15 residues. CDR1 and CDR2 from the germline V gene are SGHTA and FQGTGA. V was cut by 0 bases and J by 4 bases, with 10 bases left in between. The CDR3 nucleotides are TGTGCCAGCAGCTTAACCCTGGGACTTTACAATGAGCAGTTCTTC. This translates into CASSLTLGLYNEQFF.

Many counts were recorded for this clonotype. The chain has TRBV7-3 and TRBJ2-4; 9 nucleotides line up with TRBD1. CDR1 is SGHTA and CDR2 is FQGTGA in the germline V gene. The CDR3 is 16 residues long. V lost 2 bases to trimming and J lost 7 bases; unmatched junction nucleotides: 9. The CDR3 DNA reads TGTGCCAGCAGCTTAGAGGCCGGGACAGGGAGGAACATTCAGTACTTC. This encodes CASSLEAGTGRNIQYF.

The sample holds many counts of this clonotype. V gene TRBV11-1 combines with J gene TRBJ2-5, with a possible D match to TRBD2 (5 bases). V lost 5 bases and J lost 1, with 23 bases in between. The CDR3 sequence is 18 residues long. Per the germline V gene, CDR1 is SGHAT and CDR2 is FQDESV (reference sequence). The CDR3 DNA follows: TGTGCCAGCAGCCCTGCGCGGGTGGCAGAAACTCCCCAAGAGACCCAGTACTTC. Its translation is CASSPARVAETPQETQYF.

This clonotype was picked up a small number of times. Being one base from a much bigger clone, this may be a read error. The rearrangement uses TRBV28 and TRBJ1-1; no firm D call. The V gene lost 2 bases and the J gene lost 6 bases, with 4 bases spanning the gap. Germline V CDR1 and CDR2: MDHEN, SYDVKM. The CDR3 has 11 amino acids. The CDR3 here is CASSLVAEAFF. CDR3 DNA sequence: TGTGCCAGCAGTTTAGTGGCTGAAGCTTTCTTT.

The genes are TRBV7-3 and TRBJ2-1; 7 nucleotides line up with TRBD2. CDR3 size: 17 residues. The V gene's germline CDR1 is SGHTA and CDR2 FQGTGA. J gave up 4 bases and V 5 bases, and 14 bases lay outside the gene matches. CDR3 region: CASSPRGLSLSYNEQFF. CDR3 coding DNA: TGTGCCAGCAGCCCCCGGGGACTATCCCTCTCTTACAATGAGCAGTTCTTC.

This clonotype was recorded many times. The chain carries TRBV7-9 and TRBJ1-1; D perhaps matches TRBD1 (5 bases). CDR1 SEHNR and CDR2 FQNEAQ come from the germline V gene (reference sequence). The CDR3 has 14 amino acids. V gave up 8 bases and J gave up 0 bases, with 13 bases separating them. The CDR3 protein is CASRWDFMNTEAFF. CDR3 sequence (DNA): TGTGCCAGCCGCTGGGACTTCATGAACACTGAAGCTTTCTTT.

This clonotype has a count of ten or more. The chain employs TRBV6-2 or TRBV6-3 and TRBJ2-1; D remains unclear. The CDR3 spans 16 residues. The germline CDR1 and CDR2 sequences are MNHEY and SVGEGT. V was clipped by 0 bases and J by 8 bases, with 17 bases between them. Here the CDR3 reads CASSYSRLKNLYEQFF. Here the CDR3 DNA reads TGTGCCAGCAGTTACTCGAGACTCAAGAATCTTTATGAGCAGTTCTTC.